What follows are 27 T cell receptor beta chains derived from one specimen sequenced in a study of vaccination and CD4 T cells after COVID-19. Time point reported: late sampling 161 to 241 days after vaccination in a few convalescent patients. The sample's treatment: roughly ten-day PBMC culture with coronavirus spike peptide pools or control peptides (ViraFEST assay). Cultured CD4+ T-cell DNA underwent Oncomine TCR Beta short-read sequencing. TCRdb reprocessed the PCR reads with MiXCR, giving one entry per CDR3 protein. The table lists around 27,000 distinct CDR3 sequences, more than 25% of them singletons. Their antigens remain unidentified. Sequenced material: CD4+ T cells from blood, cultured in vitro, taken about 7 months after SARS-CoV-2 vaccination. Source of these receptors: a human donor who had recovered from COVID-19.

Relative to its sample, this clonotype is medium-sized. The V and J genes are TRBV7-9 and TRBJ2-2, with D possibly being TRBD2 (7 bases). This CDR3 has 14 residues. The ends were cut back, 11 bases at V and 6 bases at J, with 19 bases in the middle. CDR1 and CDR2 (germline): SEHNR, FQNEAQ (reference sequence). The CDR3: CAGGGPTTPGELFF. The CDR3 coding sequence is TGTGCCGGGGGGGGGCCAACGACCCCCGGGGAGCTGTTTTTT.

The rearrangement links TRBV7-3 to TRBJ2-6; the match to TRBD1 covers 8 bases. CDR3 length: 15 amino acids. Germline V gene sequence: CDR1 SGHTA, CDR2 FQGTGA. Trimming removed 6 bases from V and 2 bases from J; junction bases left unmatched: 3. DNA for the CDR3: TGTGCCAGCAGACGGACAGGGACTGGGGCCAACGTCCTGACTTTC. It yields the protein CASRRTGTGANVLTF. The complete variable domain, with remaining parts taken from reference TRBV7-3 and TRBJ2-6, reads GAGVSQTPSNKVTEKGKYVELRCDPISGHTALYWYRQSLGQGPEFLIYFQGTGAADDSGLPNDRFFAVRPEGSVSTLKIQRTERGDSAVYLCASRRTGTGANVLTFGAGSRLTVL.

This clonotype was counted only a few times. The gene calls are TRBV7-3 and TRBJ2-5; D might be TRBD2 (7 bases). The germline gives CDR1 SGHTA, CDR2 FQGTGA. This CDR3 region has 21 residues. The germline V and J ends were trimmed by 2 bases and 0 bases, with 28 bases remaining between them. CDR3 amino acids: CASSLGIGGAGWRVDQETQYF. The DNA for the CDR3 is TGTGCCAGCAGCTTAGGGATTGGGGGGGCAGGGTGGCGGGTCGACCAAGAGACCCAGTACTTC.

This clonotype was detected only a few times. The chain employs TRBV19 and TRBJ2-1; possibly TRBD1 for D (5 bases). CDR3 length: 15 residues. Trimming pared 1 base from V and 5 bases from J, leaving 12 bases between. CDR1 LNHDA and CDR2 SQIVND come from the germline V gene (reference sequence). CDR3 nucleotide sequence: TGTGCCAGTAGTATAGGCAGGGCCGGAGACAATGAGCAGTTCTTC. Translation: CASSIGRAGDNEQFF.

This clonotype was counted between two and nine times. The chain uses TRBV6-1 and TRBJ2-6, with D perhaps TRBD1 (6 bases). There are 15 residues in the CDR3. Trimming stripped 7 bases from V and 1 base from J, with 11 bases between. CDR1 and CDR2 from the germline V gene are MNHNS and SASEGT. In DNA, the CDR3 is TGTGCCAGCACCCAGGGGTCATCTGGGGCCAACGTCCTGACTTTC. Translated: CASTQGSSGANVLTF.

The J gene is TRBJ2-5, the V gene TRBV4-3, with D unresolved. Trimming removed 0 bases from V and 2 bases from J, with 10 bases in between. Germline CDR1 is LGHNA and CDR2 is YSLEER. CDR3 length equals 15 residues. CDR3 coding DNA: TGCGCCAGCAGCCAAGATCCGGATCCTCAAGAGACCCAGTACTTC. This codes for CASSQDPDPQETQYF.

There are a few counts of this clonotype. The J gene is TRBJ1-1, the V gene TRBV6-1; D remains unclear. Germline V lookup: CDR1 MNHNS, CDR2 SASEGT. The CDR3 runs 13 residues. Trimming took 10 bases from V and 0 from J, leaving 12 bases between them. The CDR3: CATVRGMNTEAFF. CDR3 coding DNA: TGTGCCACAGTACGGGGAATGAACACTGAAGCTTTCTTT.

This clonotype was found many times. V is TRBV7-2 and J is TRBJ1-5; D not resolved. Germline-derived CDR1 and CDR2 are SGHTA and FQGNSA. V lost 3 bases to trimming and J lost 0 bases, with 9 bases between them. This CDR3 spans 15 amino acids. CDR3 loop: CASSFSAYSNQPQHF. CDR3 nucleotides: TGTGCCAGCAGCTTCTCTGCCTATAGCAATCAGCCCCAGCATTTT.

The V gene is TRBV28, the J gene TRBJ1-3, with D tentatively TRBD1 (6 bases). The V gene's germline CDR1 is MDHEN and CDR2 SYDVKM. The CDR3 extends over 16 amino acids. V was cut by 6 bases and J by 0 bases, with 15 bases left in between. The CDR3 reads CASRTPGTHSGNTIYF. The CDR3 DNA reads TGTGCCAGCAGAACCCCCGGGACACACTCTGGAAACACCATATATTTT. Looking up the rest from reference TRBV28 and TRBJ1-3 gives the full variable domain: DVKVTQSSRYLVKRTGEKVFLECVQDMDHENMFWYRQDPGLGLRLIYFSYDVKMKEKGDIPEGYSVSREKKERFSLILESASTNQTSMYLCASRTPGTHSGNTIYFGEGSWLTVV.

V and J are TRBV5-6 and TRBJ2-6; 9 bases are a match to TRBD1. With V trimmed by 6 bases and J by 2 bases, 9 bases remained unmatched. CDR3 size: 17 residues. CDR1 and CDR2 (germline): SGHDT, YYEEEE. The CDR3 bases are TGTGCCAGCAACCCGGGACAGGGAGGGGCTGGGGCCAACGTCCTGACTTTC. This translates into CASNPGQGGAGANVLTF.

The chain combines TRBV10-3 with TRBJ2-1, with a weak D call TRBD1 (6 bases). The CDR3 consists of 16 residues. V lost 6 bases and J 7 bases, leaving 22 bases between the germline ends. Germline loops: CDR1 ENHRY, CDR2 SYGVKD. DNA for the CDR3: TGTGCCATCAGCCCGACCGGGACACAGACGAGGAATGAGCAGTTCTTC. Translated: CAISPTGTQTRNEQFF.

CDR3 bases: TGCAGTGCTAGTCCCGGGACAGGGGGCACAGATACGCAGTATTTT. Amino acid sequence: CSASPGTGGTDTQYF. The chain links TRBV20-1 to TRBJ2-3; 10 bases line up with TRBD1. The junction had 4 bases not matched to a gene; V was cut back by 3 bases and J by 1 base. From germline, CDR1 is DFQATT and CDR2 SNEGSKA (reference sequence). This CDR3 is built from 15 residues.

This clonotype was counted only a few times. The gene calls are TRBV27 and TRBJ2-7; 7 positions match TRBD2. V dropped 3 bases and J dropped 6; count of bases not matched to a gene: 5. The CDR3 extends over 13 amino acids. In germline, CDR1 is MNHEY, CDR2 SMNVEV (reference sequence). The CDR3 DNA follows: TGTGCCAGCAGTTTCAGCGGGATGCGCGAGCAGTACTTC. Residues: CASSFSGMREQYF.

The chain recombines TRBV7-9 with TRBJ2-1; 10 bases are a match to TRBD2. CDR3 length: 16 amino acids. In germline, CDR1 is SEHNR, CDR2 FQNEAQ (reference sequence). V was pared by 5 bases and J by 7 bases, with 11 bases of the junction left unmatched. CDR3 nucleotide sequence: TGTGCCAGCAGCACCGGGCCCCTAGCGGGAGTGAATGAGCAGTTCTTC. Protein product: CASSTGPLAGVNEQFF.

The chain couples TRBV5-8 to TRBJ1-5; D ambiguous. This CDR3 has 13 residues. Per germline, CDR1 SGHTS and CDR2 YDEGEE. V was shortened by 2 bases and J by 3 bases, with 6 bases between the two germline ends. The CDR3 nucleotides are TGTGCCAGCAGCTTCGACAACAATCAGCCCCAGCATTTT. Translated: CASSFDNNQPQHF.

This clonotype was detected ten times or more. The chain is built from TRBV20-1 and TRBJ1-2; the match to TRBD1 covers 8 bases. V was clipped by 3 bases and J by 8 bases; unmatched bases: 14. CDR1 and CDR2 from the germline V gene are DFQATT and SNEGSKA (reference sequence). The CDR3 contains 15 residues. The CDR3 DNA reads TGCAGTGCTAGCGCCCCCGGGAGACAGGGGTCCGGCTACACCTTC. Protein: CSASAPGRQGSGYTF.

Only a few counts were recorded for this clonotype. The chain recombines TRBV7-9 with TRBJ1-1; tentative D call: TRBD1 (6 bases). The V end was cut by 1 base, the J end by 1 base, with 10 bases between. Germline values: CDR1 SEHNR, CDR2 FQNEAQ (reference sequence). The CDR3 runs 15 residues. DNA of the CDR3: TGTGCCAGCAGCTTAGTGGGCAGGGGGAACACTGAAGCTTTCTTT. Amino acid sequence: CASSLVGRGNTEAFF.

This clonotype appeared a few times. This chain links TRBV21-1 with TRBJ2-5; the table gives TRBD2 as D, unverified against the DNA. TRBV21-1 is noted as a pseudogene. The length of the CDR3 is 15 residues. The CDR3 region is CASDHRTSGQETQYF. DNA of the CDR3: TGTGCCAGCGATCACCGGACTAGCGGGCAAGAGACCCAGTACTTC.

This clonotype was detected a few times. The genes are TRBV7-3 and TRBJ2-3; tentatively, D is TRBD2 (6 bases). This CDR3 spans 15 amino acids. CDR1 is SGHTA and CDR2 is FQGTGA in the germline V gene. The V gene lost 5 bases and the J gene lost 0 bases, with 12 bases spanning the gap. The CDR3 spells CASSLGGTSTDTQYF. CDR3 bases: TGTGCCAGCAGCCTTGGGGGGACTAGCACAGATACGCAGTATTTT.

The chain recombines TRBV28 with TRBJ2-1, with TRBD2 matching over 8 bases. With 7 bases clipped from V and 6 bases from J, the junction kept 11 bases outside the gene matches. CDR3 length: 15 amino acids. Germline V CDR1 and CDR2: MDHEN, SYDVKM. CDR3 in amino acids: CASTQAGVYGNEQFF. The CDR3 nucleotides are TGTGCCAGCACCCAAGCGGGAGTCTATGGCAATGAGCAGTTCTTC.

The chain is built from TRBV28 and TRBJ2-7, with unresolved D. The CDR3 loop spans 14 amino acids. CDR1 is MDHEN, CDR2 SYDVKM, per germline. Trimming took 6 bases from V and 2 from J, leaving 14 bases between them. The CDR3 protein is CASSQNFRAYEQYF. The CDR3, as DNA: TGTGCCAGCAGCCAAAACTTCCGGGCCTACGAGCAGTACTTC. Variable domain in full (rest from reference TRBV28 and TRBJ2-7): DVKVTQSSRYLVKRTGEKVFLECVQDMDHENMFWYRQDPGLGLRLIYFSYDVKMKEKGDIPEGYSVSREKKERFSLILESASTNQTSMYLCASSQNFRAYEQYFGPGTRLTVT.

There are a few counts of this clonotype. CDR3: CASSFRGLNYGYTF. CDR3 bases: TGTGCCAGCAGCTTCAGGGGGTTGAACTATGGCTACACCTTC. This chain joins TRBV7-9 and TRBJ1-2, with TRBD1 matching 7 bases. Per germline, CDR1 SEHNR and CDR2 FQNEAQ (reference sequence). After removal of 3 bases from V and 2 bases from J, the junction contained 3 bases not matched to a gene. This CDR3 spans 14 amino acids.

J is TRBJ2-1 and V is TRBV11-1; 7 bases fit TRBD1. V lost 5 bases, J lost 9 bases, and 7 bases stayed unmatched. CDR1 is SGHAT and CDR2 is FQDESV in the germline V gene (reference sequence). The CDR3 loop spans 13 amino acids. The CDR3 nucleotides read TGTGCCAGCAGCCCAGACAGGGCAGGTGAGCAGTTCTTC. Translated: CASSPDRAGEQFF.

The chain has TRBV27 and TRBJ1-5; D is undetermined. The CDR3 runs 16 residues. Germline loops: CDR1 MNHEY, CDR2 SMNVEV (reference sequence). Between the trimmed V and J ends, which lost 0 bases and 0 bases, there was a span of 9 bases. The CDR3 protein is CASSLSPKYSNQPQHF. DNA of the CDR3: TGTGCCAGCAGTTTATCGCCCAAATATAGCAATCAGCCCCAGCATTTT.

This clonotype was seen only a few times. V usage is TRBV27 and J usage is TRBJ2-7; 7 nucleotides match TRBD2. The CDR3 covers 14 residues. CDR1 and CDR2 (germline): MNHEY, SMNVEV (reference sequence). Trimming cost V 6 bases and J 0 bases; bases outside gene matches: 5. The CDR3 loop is CASSRRENSYEQYF. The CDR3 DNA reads TGTGCCAGCAGCCGGCGGGAGAACTCCTACGAGCAGTACTTC.

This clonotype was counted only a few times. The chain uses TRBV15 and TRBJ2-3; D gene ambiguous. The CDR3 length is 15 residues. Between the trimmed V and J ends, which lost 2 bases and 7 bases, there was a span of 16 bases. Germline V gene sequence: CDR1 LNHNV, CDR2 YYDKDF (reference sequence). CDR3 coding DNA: TGTGCCACCAGCAGACCGGGCTCTCCGGTGAATACGCAGTATTTT. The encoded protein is CATSRPGSPVNTQYF.

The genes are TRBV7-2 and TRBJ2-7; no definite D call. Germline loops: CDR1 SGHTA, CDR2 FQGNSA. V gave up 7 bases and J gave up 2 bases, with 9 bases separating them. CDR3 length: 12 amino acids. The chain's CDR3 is CASTLVPYEQYF. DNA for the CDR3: TGTGCCAGCACCCTAGTTCCCTACGAGCAGTACTTC. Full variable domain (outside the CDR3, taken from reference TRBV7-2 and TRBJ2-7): GAGVSQSPSNKVTEKGKDVELRCDPISGHTALYWYRQSLGQGLEFLIYFQGNSAPDKSGLPSDRFSAERTGGSVSTLTIQRTQQEDSAVYLCASTLVPYEQYFGPGTRLTVT.